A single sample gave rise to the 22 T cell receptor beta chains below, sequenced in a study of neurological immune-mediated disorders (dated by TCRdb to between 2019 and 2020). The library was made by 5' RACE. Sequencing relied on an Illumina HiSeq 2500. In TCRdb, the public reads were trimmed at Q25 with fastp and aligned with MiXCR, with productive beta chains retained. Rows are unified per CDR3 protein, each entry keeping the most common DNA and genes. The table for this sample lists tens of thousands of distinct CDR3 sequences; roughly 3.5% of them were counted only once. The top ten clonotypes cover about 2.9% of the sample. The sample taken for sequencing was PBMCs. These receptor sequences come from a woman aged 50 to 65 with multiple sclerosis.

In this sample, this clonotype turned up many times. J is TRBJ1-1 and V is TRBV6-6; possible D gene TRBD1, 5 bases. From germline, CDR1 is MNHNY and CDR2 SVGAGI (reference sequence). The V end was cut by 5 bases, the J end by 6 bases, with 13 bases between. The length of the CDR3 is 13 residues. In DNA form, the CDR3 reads TGTGCCAGCAGTGACAATCGGGGGGCTGAAGCTTTCTTT. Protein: CASSDNRGAEAFF.

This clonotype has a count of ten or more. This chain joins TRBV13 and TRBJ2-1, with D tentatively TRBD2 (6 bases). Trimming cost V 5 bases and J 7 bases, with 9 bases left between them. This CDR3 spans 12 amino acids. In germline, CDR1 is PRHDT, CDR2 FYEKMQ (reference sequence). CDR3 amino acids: CASSVGRNEQFF. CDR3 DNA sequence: TGTGCCAGCAGCGTTGGGAGGAATGAGCAGTTCTTC. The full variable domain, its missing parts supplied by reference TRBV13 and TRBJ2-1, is AAGVIQSPRHLIKEKRETATLKCYPIPRHDTVYWYQQGPGQDPQFLISFYEKMQSDKGSIPDRFSAQQFSDYHSELNMSSLELGDSALYFCASSVGRNEQFFGPGTRLTVL.

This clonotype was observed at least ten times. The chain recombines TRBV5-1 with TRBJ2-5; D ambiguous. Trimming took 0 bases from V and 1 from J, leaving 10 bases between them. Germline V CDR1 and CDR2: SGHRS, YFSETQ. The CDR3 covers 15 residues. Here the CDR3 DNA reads TGCGCCAGCAGCTTGGTACCTAGTAGCCAAGAGACCCAGTACTTC. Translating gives CASSLVPSSQETQYF.

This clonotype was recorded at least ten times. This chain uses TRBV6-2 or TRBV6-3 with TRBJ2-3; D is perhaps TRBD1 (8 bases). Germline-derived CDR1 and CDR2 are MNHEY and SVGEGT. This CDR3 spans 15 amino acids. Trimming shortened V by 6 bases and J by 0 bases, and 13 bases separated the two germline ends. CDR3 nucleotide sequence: TGTGCCAGCAGGGGGGGGGACAGGAGCACAGATACGCAGTATTTT. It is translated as CASRGGDRSTDTQYF.

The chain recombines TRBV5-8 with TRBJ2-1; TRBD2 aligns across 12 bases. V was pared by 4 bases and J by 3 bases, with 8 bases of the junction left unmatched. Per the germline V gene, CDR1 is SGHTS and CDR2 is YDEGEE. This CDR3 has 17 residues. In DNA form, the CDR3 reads TGTGCCAGCAGCCACGAAGGACTAGCGGGGTTCTACAATGAGCAGTTCTTC. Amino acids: CASSHEGLAGFYNEQFF.

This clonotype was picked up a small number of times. For the CDR3, the DNA is TGTGCCAGCACCTACCGGGAAGCGCAGTACTTC. Its protein product is CASTYREAQYF. This chain links TRBV12-3 or TRBV12-4 with TRBJ2-7; maybe TRBD2 (5 bases). V lost 7 bases and J lost 9, with 13 bases in between. This CDR3 is 11 amino acids long.

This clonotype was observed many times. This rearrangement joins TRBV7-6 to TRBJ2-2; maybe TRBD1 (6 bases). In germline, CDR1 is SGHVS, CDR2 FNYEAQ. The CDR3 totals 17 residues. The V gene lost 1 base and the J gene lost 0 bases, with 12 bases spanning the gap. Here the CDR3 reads CASSLDRAGTNTGELFF. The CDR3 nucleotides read TGTGCCAGCAGCTTAGACAGGGCAGGGACGAACACCGGGGAGCTGTTTTTT. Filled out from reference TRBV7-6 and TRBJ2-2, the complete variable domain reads GAGVSQSPRYKVTKRGQDVALRCDPISGHVSLYWYRQALGQGPEFLTYFNYEAQQDKSGLPNDRFSAERPEGSISTLTIQRTEQRDSAMYRCASSLDRAGTNTGELFFGEGSRLTVL.

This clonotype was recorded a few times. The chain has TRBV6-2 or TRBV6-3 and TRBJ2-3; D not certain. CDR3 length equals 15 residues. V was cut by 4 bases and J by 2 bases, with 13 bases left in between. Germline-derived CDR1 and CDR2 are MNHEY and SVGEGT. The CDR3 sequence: CASSWALSFTDTQYF. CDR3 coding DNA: TGTGCCAGCAGTTGGGCACTGAGCTTCACAGATACGCAGTATTTT.

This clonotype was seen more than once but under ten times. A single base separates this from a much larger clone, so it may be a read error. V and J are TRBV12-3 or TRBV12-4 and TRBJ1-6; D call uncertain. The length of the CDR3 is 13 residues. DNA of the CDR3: TGTGCCAGCAGCAGGACCTTAAGTTCACACCTCCACTTT. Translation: CASSRTLSSHLHF.

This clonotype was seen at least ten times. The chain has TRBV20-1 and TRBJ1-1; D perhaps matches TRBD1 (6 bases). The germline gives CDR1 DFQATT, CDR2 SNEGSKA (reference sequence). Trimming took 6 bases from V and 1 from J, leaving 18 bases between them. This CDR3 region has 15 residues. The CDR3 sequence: CSAEDGGRRNTEAFF. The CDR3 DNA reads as TGCAGTGCCGAGGATGGGGGGCGAAGGAACACTGAAGCTTTCTTT.

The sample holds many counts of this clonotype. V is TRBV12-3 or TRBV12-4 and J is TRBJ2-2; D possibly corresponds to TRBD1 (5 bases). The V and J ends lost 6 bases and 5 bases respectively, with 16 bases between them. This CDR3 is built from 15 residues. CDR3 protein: CASSPGHLRTGELFF. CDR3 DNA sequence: TGTGCCAGCAGCCCTGGACACTTGCGGACCGGGGAGCTGTTTTTT.

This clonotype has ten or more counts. The CDR3 protein is CASSVAPGGPTDTQYF. The CDR3 DNA reads TGTGCCAGCAGCGTAGCCCCGGGGGGTCCCACAGATACGCAGTATTTT. V gene TRBV9 combines with J gene TRBJ2-3; TRBD2 matches at 7 bases. V lost 0 bases and J lost 2; bases outside the gene matches: 6. The CDR3 totals 16 residues. The V gene's germline CDR1 is SGDLS and CDR2 YYNGEE. Full variable domain (outside the CDR3, taken from reference TRBV9 and TRBJ2-3): DSGVTQTPKHLITATGQRVTLRCSPRSGDLSVYWYQQSLDQGLQFLIQYYNGEERAKGNILERFSAQQFPDLHSELNLSSLELGDSALYFCASSVAPGGPTDTQYFGPGTRLTVL.

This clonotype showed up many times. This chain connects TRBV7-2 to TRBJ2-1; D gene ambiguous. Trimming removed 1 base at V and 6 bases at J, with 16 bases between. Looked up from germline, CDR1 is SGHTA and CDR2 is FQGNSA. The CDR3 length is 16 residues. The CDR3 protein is CASSLGRTGPSNEQFF. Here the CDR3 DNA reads TGTGCCAGCAGCTTAGGTCGGACCGGGCCGTCCAATGAGCAGTTCTTC. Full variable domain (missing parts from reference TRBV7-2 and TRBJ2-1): GAGVSQSPSNKVTEKGKDVELRCDPISGHTALYWYRQSLGQGLEFLIYFQGNSAPDKSGLPSDRFSAERTGGSVSTLTIQRTQQEDSAVYLCASSLGRTGPSNEQFFGPGTRLTVL.

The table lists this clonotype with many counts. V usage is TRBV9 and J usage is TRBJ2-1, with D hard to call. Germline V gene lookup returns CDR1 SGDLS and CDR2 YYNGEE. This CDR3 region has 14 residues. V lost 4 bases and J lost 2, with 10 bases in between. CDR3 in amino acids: CASSQRLTYNEQFF. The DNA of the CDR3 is TGTGCCAGCAGCCAACGGCTGACCTACAATGAGCAGTTCTTC. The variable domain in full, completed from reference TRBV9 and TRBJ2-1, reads DSGVTQTPKHLITATGQRVTLRCSPRSGDLSVYWYQQSLDQGLQFLIQYYNGEERAKGNILERFSAQQFPDLHSELNLSSLELGDSALYFCASSQRLTYNEQFFGPGTRLTVL.

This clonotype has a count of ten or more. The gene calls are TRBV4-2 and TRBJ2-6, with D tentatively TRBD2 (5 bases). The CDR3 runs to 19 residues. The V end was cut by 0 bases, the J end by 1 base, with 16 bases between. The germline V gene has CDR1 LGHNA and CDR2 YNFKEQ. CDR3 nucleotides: TGTGCCAGCAGCCAAGAAACACTAGGGCGAATTTCTGGGGCCAACGTCCTGACTTTC. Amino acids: CASSQETLGRISGANVLTF.

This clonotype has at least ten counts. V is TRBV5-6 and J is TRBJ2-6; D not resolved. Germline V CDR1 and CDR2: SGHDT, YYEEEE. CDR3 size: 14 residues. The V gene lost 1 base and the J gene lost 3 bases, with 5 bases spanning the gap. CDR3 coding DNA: TGTGCCAGCAGCTTGCCTTTTGGGGCCAACGTCCTGACTTTC. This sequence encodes CASSLPFGANVLTF.

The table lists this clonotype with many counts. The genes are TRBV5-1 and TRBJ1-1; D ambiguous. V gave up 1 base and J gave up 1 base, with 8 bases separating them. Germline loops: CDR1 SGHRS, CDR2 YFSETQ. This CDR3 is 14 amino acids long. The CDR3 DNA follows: TGCGCCAGCAGCTTGCAGTCCCCGAACACTGAAGCTTTCTTT. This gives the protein CASSLQSPNTEAFF.

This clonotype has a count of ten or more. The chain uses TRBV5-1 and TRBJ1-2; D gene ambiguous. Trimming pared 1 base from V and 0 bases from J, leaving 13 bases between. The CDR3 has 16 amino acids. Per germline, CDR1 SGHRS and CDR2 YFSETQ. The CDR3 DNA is TGCGCCAGCAGCTTGTCTACGGGCACCACTAACTATGGCTACACCTTC. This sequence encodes CASSLSTGTTNYGYTF.

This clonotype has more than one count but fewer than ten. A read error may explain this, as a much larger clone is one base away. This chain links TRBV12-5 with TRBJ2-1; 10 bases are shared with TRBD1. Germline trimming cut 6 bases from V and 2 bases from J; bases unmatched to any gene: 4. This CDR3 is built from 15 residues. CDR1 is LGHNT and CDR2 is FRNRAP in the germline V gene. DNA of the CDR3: TGTGCTAGTGGAAACGGGACAGGGGCCTACAATGAGCAGTTCTTC. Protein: CASGNGTGAYNEQFF.

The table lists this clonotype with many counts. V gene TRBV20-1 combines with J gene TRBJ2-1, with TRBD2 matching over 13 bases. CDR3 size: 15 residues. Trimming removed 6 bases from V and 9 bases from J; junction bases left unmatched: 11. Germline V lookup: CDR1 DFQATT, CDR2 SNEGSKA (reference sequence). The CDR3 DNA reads TGCAGTGCCATCCCTACTAGCGGGGGGGCAGGTGAGCAGTTCTTC. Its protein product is CSAIPTSGGAGEQFF.

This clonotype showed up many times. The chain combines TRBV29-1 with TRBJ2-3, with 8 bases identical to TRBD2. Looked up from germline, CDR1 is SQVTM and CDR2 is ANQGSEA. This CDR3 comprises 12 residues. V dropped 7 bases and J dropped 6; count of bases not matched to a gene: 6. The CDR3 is CSGTGGLDTQYF. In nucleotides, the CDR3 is TGCAGCGGAACGGGGGGGTTGGATACGCAGTATTTT.

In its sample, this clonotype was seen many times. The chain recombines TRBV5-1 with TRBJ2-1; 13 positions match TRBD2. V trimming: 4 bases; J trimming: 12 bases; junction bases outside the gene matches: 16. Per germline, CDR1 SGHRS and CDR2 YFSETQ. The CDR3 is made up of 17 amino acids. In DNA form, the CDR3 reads TGCGCCAGCAGCCAGACGACCGGGACTAGCGGGGCAAGAGGGCAGTTCTTC. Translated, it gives CASSQTTGTSGARGQFF.